This passage covers 18 T cell receptor beta chains from one sample sequenced in a study of patients and donors after allogeneic stem cell transplantation. TCRdb re-called the RT-PCR reads with MiXCR, one entry per CDR3 protein. This table holds more than 850,000 distinct CDR3 sequences, 15% to 20% found once. What was sequenced was blood, either unsorted or a sorted T cell fraction (not recorded which). The receptors derive from a human donor who was either an allogeneic HSCT recipient or a stem cell or donor lymphocyte infusion donor (not recorded which). It is not recorded whose cells these are; they may come from a transplant donor.

V and J are TRBV20-1 and TRBJ1-1, with TRBD1 as a possible D gene (6 bases). The germline V and J ends were trimmed by 0 bases and 1 base, with 9 bases remaining between them. CDR3 length: 14 amino acids. In germline, CDR1 is DFQATT, CDR2 SNEGSKA (reference sequence). CDR3 region: CSAREAGANTEAFF. The CDR3 coding sequence is TGCAGTGCTAGAGAGGCAGGGGCGAACACTGAAGCTTTCTTT.

The chain combines TRBV13 with TRBJ1-2; perhaps TRBD1 as D (5 bases). Trimming stripped 5 bases from V and 3 bases from J, with 10 bases between. Germline V gene lookup returns CDR1 PRHDT and CDR2 FYEKMQ (reference sequence). The CDR3 has 13 residues. CDR3 in amino acids: CASSTGRDYGYTF. Here the CDR3 DNA reads TGTGCCAGCAGCACAGGCAGGGACTATGGCTACACCTTC.

The J gene is TRBJ1-1, the V gene TRBV20-1; weak D call: TRBD1 (6 bases). The CDR3 contains 11 residues. Germline CDR1 and CDR2: DFQATT and SNEGSKA (reference sequence). The germline V and J ends were trimmed by 2 bases and 11 bases, with 12 bases remaining between them. CDR3 protein: CSARRQVDAFF. The CDR3 nucleotides are TGCAGTGCTAGAAGACAGGTCGACGCTTTCTTT.

In this sample, this clonotype turned up a few times. This rearrangement joins TRBV29-1 to TRBJ2-5; D uncertain. V dropped 2 bases and J dropped 5 bases, with 3 bases sitting between them. The V gene's germline CDR1 is SQVTM and CDR2 ANQGSEA. The CDR3 is 10 amino acids. CDR3 DNA sequence: TGCAGCGTTGAAACTGAGACCCAGTACTTC. It specifies CSVETETQYF.

This clonotype occurred many times. V is TRBV12-3 or TRBV12-4 and J is TRBJ2-1, with unresolved D. The CDR3 covers 15 residues. Trimming left V 3 bases short and J 0 bases short, with 9 bases between. The CDR3 bases are TGTGCCAGCAGTTTTGATCTCAGCTCCTACAATGAGCAGTTCTTC. Translating gives CASSFDLSSYNEQFF.

The chain combines TRBV20-1 with TRBJ2-5, with D tentatively TRBD1 (5 bases). Germline CDR1 DFQATT, CDR2 SNEGSKA (reference sequence). This CDR3 is 16 amino acids long. V was shortened by 2 bases and J by 5 bases, with 21 bases between the two germline ends. The CDR3: CSARLNRGNLGETQYF. DNA for the CDR3: TGCAGTGCTAGATTGAATAGGGGCAATTTGGGGGAGACCCAGTACTTC.

This chain links TRBV24-1 with TRBJ2-1; D tentatively fits TRBD1 or TRBD2 (6 bases each). The V gene lost 5 bases and the J gene lost 6 bases, with 25 bases spanning the gap. Per germline, CDR1 KGHDR and CDR2 SFDVKD. CDR3 size: 18 residues. CDR3 sequence reads: CATSAVQHGGGTSNEQFF. As DNA, the CDR3 is TGTGCCACCAGTGCCGTACAGCACGGAGGGGGAACCTCCAATGAGCAGTTCTTC.

This clonotype was seen more than once but under ten times. J is TRBJ2-1 and V is TRBV5-6, with 11 bases fitting TRBD2. CDR3 length equals 18 residues. Per germline, CDR1 SGHDT and CDR2 YYEEEE. J was trimmed by 5 bases and V by 1 base; bases with no gene match: 11. This CDR3 is CASSLRRTGTSGNNEQFF. The CDR3 nucleotides are TGTGCCAGCAGCTTGAGGCGGACCGGGACTAGCGGCAACAATGAGCAGTTCTTC. Supplemented by reference TRBV5-6 and TRBJ2-1, the full variable domain reads DAGVTQSPTHLIKTRGQQVTLRCSPKSGHDTVSWYQQALGQGPQFIFQYYEEEERQRGNFPDRFSGHQFPNYSSELNVNALLLGDSALYLCASSLRRTGTSGNNEQFFGPGTRLTVL.

There are a few counts of this clonotype. The rearrangement links TRBV5-4 to TRBJ2-2; unclear D gene. V shed 4 bases and J shed 7 bases, with 17 bases lying between them. Germline CDR1 is SGHNT and CDR2 is YYREEE (reference sequence). This CDR3 spans 15 amino acids. The DNA for the CDR3 is TGTGCCAGCAGCGTACCCGGGTCCTCCATCGGGGAGCTGTTTTTT. Protein: CASSVPGSSIGELFF.

In its sample, this clonotype was seen many times. This chain uses TRBV12-3 or TRBV12-4 with TRBJ1-3; D ambiguous. This CDR3 has 14 residues. V gave up 5 bases and J gave up 4 bases, with 12 bases separating them. The CDR3 DNA reads as TGTGCCAGCAGTCCCCACTCACAAGGAAACACCATATATTTT. It yields the protein CASSPHSQGNTIYF.

The table lists this clonotype with a few counts. The chain combines TRBV14 with TRBJ1-6; D unclear. CDR3 size: 14 residues. Germline lookup yields CDR1 SGHDN and CDR2 FVKESK. V lost 5 bases to trimming and J lost 6 bases, with 11 bases between them. The CDR3 bases are TGTGCCAGCAGCATCTTAGGAGGTAATTCACCCCTCCACTTT. Translating gives CASSILGGNSPLHF. Drawing the rest from reference TRBV14 and TRBJ1-6, the complete variable domain is EAGVTQFPSHSVIEKGQTVTLRCDPISGHDNLYWYRRVMGKEIKFLLHFVKESKQDESGMPNNRFLAERTGGTYSTLKVQPAELEDSGVYFCASSILGGNSPLHFGNGTRLTVT.

V gene TRBV3-1 combines with J gene TRBJ2-4, with TRBD2 matching 14 bases. Germline V CDR1 and CDR2: LGHDT, YNNKEL (reference sequence). The CDR3 covers 16 residues. V lost 9 bases, J lost 2 bases, and 6 bases stayed unmatched. In nucleotides, the CDR3 is TGTGCCAGTTTGGGACTAGCGGGAGAGACCAAAAACATTCAGTACTTC. Its translation: CASLGLAGETKNIQYF.

In its sample, this clonotype was seen a few times. This sequence joins TRBV20-1 and TRBJ1-2; the D gene is possibly TRBD1 (6 bases). The CDR3 sequence is 14 residues long. Germline CDR1 reads DFQATT; CDR2 reads SNEGSKA (reference sequence). This chain's CDR3 is CSGLDRRGLEGYTF. The CDR3 DNA follows: TGCAGCGGATTAGACAGGCGGGGGCTAGAGGGCTACACCTTC.

The chain links TRBV29-1 to TRBJ1-1; the D gene is possibly TRBD1 (6 bases). This CDR3 comprises 15 residues. V was shortened by 4 bases and J by 4 bases, with 19 bases between the two germline ends. Germline V gene lookup returns CDR1 SQVTM and CDR2 ANQGSEA. CDR3 nucleotides: TGCAGCGTTGTTTCAGGGGCTGGGGGGTCCACTGAAGCTTTCTTT. It yields the protein CSVVSGAGGSTEAFF.

This clonotype was counted only a few times. The chain couples TRBV15 to TRBJ2-3, with 7 bases identical to TRBD1. This CDR3 comprises 14 residues. Germline lookup yields CDR1 LNHNV and CDR2 YYDKDF (reference sequence). J gave up 3 bases and V 4 bases, and 4 bases lay outside the gene matches. The CDR3 bases are TGTGCCACCAGCAAAGTGACAGGGACAGATACGCAGTATTTT. Residues: CATSKVTGTDTQYF. Supplemented by reference TRBV15 and TRBJ2-3, the full variable domain reads DAMVIQNPRYQVTQFGKPVTLSCSQTLNHNVMYWYQQKSSQAPKLLFHYYDKDFNNEADTPDNFQSRRPNTSFCFLDIRSPGLGDTAMYLCATSKVTGTDTQYFGPGTRLTVL.

This clonotype was counted a few times. This sequence joins TRBV12-3 or TRBV12-4 and TRBJ2-3; D not resolved. The CDR3 covers 14 residues. V lost 6 bases and J lost 1, with 11 bases in between. CDR3 residues: CASSNNRGTDTQYF. CDR3 bases: TGTGCCAGCAGCAATAACCGGGGCACAGATACGCAGTATTTT.

This clonotype was observed a few times. The chain couples TRBV3-1 to TRBJ2-7; 8 bases are shared with TRBD2. The junction had 17 bases not matched to a gene; V was cut back by 4 bases and J by 9 bases. CDR3 length: 16 residues. Per the germline V gene, CDR1 is LGHDT and CDR2 is YNNKEL (reference sequence). As DNA, the CDR3 is TGTGCCAGCAGCCCTCTCCCGCCGGGACTAGGAAATGGGCAGTACTTC. Protein sequence: CASSPLPPGLGNGQYF.

V gene TRBV7-9 combines with J gene TRBJ2-5; 10 nucleotides match TRBD2. The CDR3 has 16 amino acids. Germline values: CDR1 SEHNR, CDR2 FQNEAQ (reference sequence). The trim removed 5 bases at V and 1 base at J, leaving 7 bases unmatched. In DNA form, the CDR3 reads TGTGCCAGCAGCCCTAAGCTAGCGGGAGTCCAAGAGACCCAGTACTTC. Its protein product is CASSPKLAGVQETQYF.